The clone carrying this TCR beta chain has more than one count but fewer than ten. No antigen is known for it. The PCR employed 60 Vbeta primers together with 13 Jbeta primers. Sequenced by immunoSEQ multiplex PCR; TCRdb stores in-frame clones only, minus some. The table shows about 160,000 clones, with 84% occurring only once. This sample was included in a study of cytomegalovirus exposure and HLA in healthy donors. General study findings and limits: Reported findings show TCR beta sequences accurately forecast HLA-A and HLA-B alleles in most subjects.

From germline, CDR1 is LNHNV and CDR2 YYDKDF (reference sequence). Trimming shortened V by 1 base and J by 7 bases, and 17 bases separated the two germline ends. The CDR3 has 16 amino acids. The donors gave bone marrow, and they were healthy. The V gene is TRBV15, the J gene TRBJ1-5; TRBD1 might be the D (6 bases). The sequenced sample consisted of PBMCs. This sequence was found in a man aged 18 to 30 in good health and CMV-seronegative. As DNA, the CDR3 is TGTGCCACCAGCAGAGCGGCAGGGGTTGGGGGACAGCCCCAGCATTTT. This codes for CATSRAAGVGGQPQHF.